These T cell receptor beta chains were read from a single sample in a study of T cell responses to AZD1222 COVID-19 vaccine. Sequenced by immunoSEQ multiplex PCR; TCRdb stores in-frame clones only, minus some. Of about 85,000 clones listed, roughly 88% are singletons. Sequences were derived from peripheral blood, sampled on day 0 of MenACWY control vaccination. The receptor source for this set is an adult in good health. CDR3s include the opening cysteine and the closing phenylalanine or tryptophan. A D gene is named only where the DNA matches it firmly. Size tells how often a clone was seen (once, few, many) or the class of an expanded clone, and some rows leave it out.

v_call	d_call	j_call	clone_size	cdr3_length	cdr3_nt	cdr3_aa
TRBV29-1	NA	TRBJ2-5	NA	14	TGCAGCGTGCTATGGGGGACCTCACAAGAGACCCAGTACTTC	CSVLWGTSQETQYF
TRBV5-1	NA	TRBJ1-1	NA	15	TGCGCCAGCAGCTGGGAACAGGGAGGGGACACTGAAGCTTTCTTT	CASSWEQGGDTEAFF
TRBV6-5	NA	TRBJ1-6	NA	15	TGTGCCAGCAGTTATCAATATGGGCCCTATTCACCCCTCCACTTT	CASSYQYGPYSPLHF
TRBV7-8	TRBD1	TRBJ1-5	many	17	TGTGCCAGCAGCCCTTCCGGGACAGGGTTTTTTAGTCAGCCCCAGCATTTT	CASSPSGTGFFSQPQHF
TRBV2	NA	TRBJ1-1	NA	12	TGTGCCAGCAGGGAAGGGGGGTTGGGAGCTTTCTTT	CASREGGLGAFF
TRBV5-1	NA	TRBJ1-3	NA	11	TGCGCCAGCAGCTTTCGAAACACCATATATTTT	CASSFRNTIYF
TRBV27	TRBD1	TRBJ1-4	NA	18	TGTGCCAGCAGTTTTACAGGGGGCTTTACTGCAACTAATGAAAAACTGTTTTTT	CASSFTGGFTATNEKLFF
TRBV5-1	NA	TRBJ1-1	NA	14	TGCGCCAGCAGCTTGAGGGGGATGAACACTGAAGCTTTCTTT	CASSLRGMNTEAFF
TRBV30	NA	TRBJ1-5	once	14	TGTGCCTGGAGTCCACCCACCAGTTATCAGCCCCAGCATTTT	CAWSPPTSYQPQHF
TRBV7-7	NA	TRBJ2-3	NA	14	TGTGCCAGCAGCTTAGCGCCATTCAAAGATACGCAGTATTTT	CASSLAPFKDTQYF
TRBV11-2	NA	TRBJ2-3	once	15	TGTGCCAGCAGCCTACTCCCCGCTAGCACAGATACGCAGTATTTT	CASSLLPASTDTQYF
TRBV5-6	NA	TRBJ1-5	NA	13	TGTGCCAGCAGCTTGGCCCCGAATCAGCCCCAGCATTTT	CASSLAPNQPQHF
TRBV18	NA	TRBJ1-1	NA	15	TGTGCCAGCTCACCACCCCAGGGAAAGGACACTGAAGCTTTCTTT	CASSPPQGKDTEAFF
TRBV19	TRBD2	TRBJ2-7	NA	16	TGTGCCAGTAAACCAGGGGGGACTAGCGTCTCCTACGAGCAGTACTTC	CASKPGGTSVSYEQYF
TRBV29-1	NA	TRBJ1-1	NA	16	TGCAGCGTCGCCTTTACCCGGACAGCCACGGGGACTGAAGCTTTCTTT	CSVAFTRTATGTEAFF
TRBV29-1	NA	TRBJ1-1	few	14	TGCAGCGTGGTCACCGGGACATTTAACACTGAAGCTTTCTTT	CSVVTGTFNTEAFF
TRBV5-5	NA	TRBJ1-5	NA	15	TGTGCCAGCAGCAGGGACGGCAATAGCAATCAGCCCCAGCATTTT	CASSRDGNSNQPQHF
TRBV28	TRBD1	TRBJ1-5	few	15	TGTGCCAGCACCATCGACAGGGGGCAATTGCAGCCCCAGCATTTT	CASTIDRGQLQPQHF
TRBV2	TRBD1	TRBJ1-5	NA	15	TGTGCCAGCAGTCTGAACAGGGGTAGCAATCAGCCCCAGCATTTT	CASSLNRGSNQPQHF
TRBV6-4	NA	TRBJ2-2	few	14	TGTGCCAGCAGTGTTGCAGGGGAGACCGGGGAGCTGTTTTTT	CASSVAGETGELFF
TRBV7-6	NA	TRBJ1-4	NA	15	TGTGCCAGCAGCGCAACAGGGCTCACGGGGGAAAAACTGTTTTTT	CASSATGLTGEKLFF
TRBV4-2	NA	TRBJ1-1	NA	14	TGTGCCAGCAGCCCTCGGACACAGAACACTGAAGCTTTCTTT	CASSPRTQNTEAFF
TRBV11-2	NA	TRBJ2-6	NA	17	TGTGCCAGCAGCTTAGATCATGGACTTGCTGGGGCCAACGTCCTGACTTTC	CASSLDHGLAGANVLTF
TRBV19	NA	TRBJ2-5	NA	15	TGTGCCAGTAGTATAGATACCGGGACCCCGCAGACCCAGTACTTC	CASSIDTGTPQTQYF
TRBV21-1	NA	TRBJ1-1	NA	19	TGTGCCAGCAGCAACTTCAATCTGTCGGAATACCTCCTCGACACTGAAGCTTTCTTT	CASSNFNLSEYLLDTEAFF
TRBV15	NA	TRBJ1-1	NA	14	TGTGCCACCAGCAGAGGGGGAAGGGACACTGAAGCTTTCTTT	CATSRGGRDTEAFF
TRBV3-1/TRBV3-2	TRBD2	TRBJ2-2	NA	16	TGTGCCAGCAGCCAAGCGCGGGGGGGCCTGGACGGGGAGCTGTTTTTT	CASSQARGGLDGELFF
TRBV9	TRBD2	TRBJ2-3	NA	17	TGTGCCAGCAGCGTAGTTGGCGGCGGGGGGATCACAGATACGCAGTATTTT	CASSVVGGGGITDTQYF
TRBV9	TRBD1	TRBJ1-2	NA	16	TGTGCCAGCAGCCCAACCCCAGGGGGACCCTCATATGGCTACACCTTC	CASSPTPGGPSYGYTF
TRBV9	TRBD1	TRBJ2-1	NA	16	TGTGCCAGCAGCGAACAGGGGGCTAGATCCTACAATGAGCAGTTCTTC	CASSEQGARSYNEQFF
TRBV5-1	TRBD1	TRBJ2-2	NA	18	TGCGCCAGCAGTTTGTCCGGGACAGGGGGCGCGAACACCGGGGAGCTGTTTTTT	CASSLSGTGGANTGELFF
TRBV6-5	NA	TRBJ1-4	NA	13	TGTGCCAGCAGTTACTTGGCTAATGAAAAACTGTTTTTT	CASSYLANEKLFF
TRBV6-5	TRBD1	TRBJ1-4	NA	12	TGTGCCAGCAGGGGACAGGGTGAAAAACTGTTTTTT	CASRGQGEKLFF
TRBV5-1	NA	TRBJ2-3	NA	16	TGCGCCAGCAGCACGGGGGCAGCGGGGTCCACAGATACGCAGTATTTT	CASSTGAAGSTDTQYF
TRBV9	NA	TRBJ1-6	NA	16	TGTGCCAGCAGCGTAGCTCCGGGACCCCCTGATTCACCCCTCCACTTT	CASSVAPGPPDSPLHF
TRBV2	NA	TRBJ1-1	NA	14	TGTGCCAGCAGTGAAGTGACAGGCGACACTGAAGCTTTCTTT	CASSEVTGDTEAFF
TRBV6-4	NA	TRBJ2-1	NA	14	TGTGCCAGCAGTGAAATGACTAGTTCTATTGAGCAGTTCTTC	CASSEMTSSIEQFF
TRBV14	NA	TRBJ1-2	NA	12	TGTGCCAGCAGCCAAGATCTGAGAGGCTACACCTTC	CASSQDLRGYTF
TRBV28	TRBD1	TRBJ2-7	NA	15	TGTGCCAGCAGTAGACCGACAGGGGCCCTGACAGGGCAGTACTTC	CASSRPTGALTGQYF
TRBV5-8	NA	TRBJ1-5	NA	15	TGTGCCAGCAGCACACCCAGGGGAAGCAATCAGCCCCAGCATTTT	CASSTPRGSNQPQHF
TRBV12-3/TRBV12-4	NA	TRBJ1-1	NA	11	TGTGCCAGCAGTGCGAACACTGAAGCTTTCTTT	CASSANTEAFF
TRBV19	TRBD1	TRBJ1-2	NA	14	TGTGCCAGTAGCAAACAGGGGTCGAACTATGGCTACACCTTC	CASSKQGSNYGYTF
TRBV16	NA	TRBJ1-1	NA	15	TGTGCCAGCAGCCCCAACGGGGGAAGTGGCACTGAAGCTTTCTTT	CASSPNGGSGTEAFF
TRBV7-2	NA	TRBJ1-3	once	15	TGTGCCAGCAGCCGGGTTAGGCACTCTGGAAACACCATATATTTT	CASSRVRHSGNTIYF
TRBV28	NA	TRBJ2-5	few	11	TGTGCCAGCAGTCTTACTCGGACCCAGTACTTC	CASSLTRTQYF